This T cell receptor beta chain was recorded in a study of T cell changes during pregnancy in multiple sclerosis. V was shortened by 8 bases and J by 2 bases, with 10 bases between the two germline ends. Looked up from germline, CDR1 is MNHNS and CDR2 is SASEGT. The CDR3 extends over 13 amino acids. The repertoire was sequenced with immunoSEQ multiplex PCR; TCRdb's copy has only in-frame clones and lacks some. The table lists approximately 13,000 clones, approximately 90% of them singletons, with 6.5% to 8.5% in the top ten. This chain links TRBV6-1 with TRBJ2-1, with D perhaps matching TRBD2 (5 bases). This TCR derives from a female donor in good health, enrolled as a control in a pregnancy study. The sample here was CD8+ T cells from peripheral blood mononuclear cells, taken in the second trimester of pregnancy. The CDR3 is CASETGTYNEQFF. DNA of the CDR3: TGTGCCAGCGAGACGGGAACCTACAATGAGCAGTTCTTC.